The rows below give T cell receptor beta chains drawn from one sample of a study of PD-L1 blockade in urothelial cancer. Sequencing used immunoSEQ multiplex PCR; TCRdb keeps in-frame clones, though not all of them. The sample holds around 38,000 clones; roughly 90% are singletons and the top ten take roughly 24%. Material: PBMCs, obtained around atezolizumab (anti-PD-L1) treatment. These receptors were taken from a man in his sixties with urothelial cancer. CDR3s include the opening cysteine and the closing phenylalanine or tryptophan. The D gene is left open where the match is weak. Part of the rows lack a size; the others show once, few, many or a class for expanded clones.

CDR3nt	CDR3aa	d_gene	v_gene	j_gene	abundance
TGTGCCAGCAGCCCGGGGACAGCCTTTAACTATGGCTACACCTTC	CASSPGTAFNYGYTF	TRBD1	TRBV7-9	TRBJ1-2	-
TGCGCCAGCAGCCAAGATCTTAACGTAGGGGTTGAGGCCTACGAGCAGTACTTC	CASSQDLNVGVEAYEQYF	-	TRBV4-1	TRBJ2-7	-
TGTGCCAGCAGCTTGGACAGGGGGCGCGAGCAGTACTTC	CASSLDRGREQYF	TRBD1	TRBV5-4	TRBJ2-7	-
TGTGCCAGCAGGCCTAACTCTGGAAACACCATATATTTT	CASRPNSGNTIYF	-	TRBV2	TRBJ1-3	-
TGTGCTAGTGCCTCCGAGAGCTCCTATAATTCACCCCTCCACTTT	CASASESSYNSPLHF	-	TRBV12-5	TRBJ1-6	-
TGTGCCAGCAGCCGAGTAGCGGGAGCCCCCACCGGGGAGCTGTTTTTT	CASSRVAGAPTGELFF	TRBD2	TRBV7-6	TRBJ2-2	-
TGTGCCAGCAGCCCTTTTCTAGCAGGAAGCACAGATACGCAGTATTTT	CASSPFLAGSTDTQYF	-	TRBV7-9	TRBJ2-3	-
TGTGCCAGCACCCCGGGCGGGATCAGCACAGATACGCAGTATTTT	CASTPGGISTDTQYF	-	TRBV27	TRBJ2-3	-
TGTGCCAGCAGTGAAGAACGGACTAGCGGGACCGCCGGGGAGACCCAGTACTTC	CASSEERTSGTAGETQYF	TRBD2	TRBV2	TRBJ2-5	-
TGTGCCAGCAGCCGGAGAACTAGCGGGGGGGCCTCCGGGGCCAACGTCCTGACTTTC	CASSRRTSGGASGANVLTF	TRBD2	TRBV7-2	TRBJ2-6	-
TGTGCCAGCTCACCCGAGGGACAGGGGGCGAGGTATGGCTACACCTTC	CASSPEGQGARYGYTF	TRBD1	TRBV18	TRBJ1-2	-
TGCGCCAGCAGGCCGGCCGGGGGGGAAGAGACCCAGTACTTC	CASRPAGGEETQYF	TRBD2	TRBV5-1	TRBJ2-5	-
TGTGCCAGCAGTGTCGAACTAGCGGGGGGGGATGAGCAGTTCTTC	CASSVELAGGDEQFF	TRBD2	TRBV2	TRBJ2-1	-
TGTGCCAGCAGCCAACAAAGCAGGACTGAAGCTTTCTTT	CASSQQSRTEAFF	-	TRBV7-3	TRBJ1-1	-
TGCGCCAGCAGCGCCGGACAGAGTACTGGAAACACCATATATTTT	CASSAGQSTGNTIYF	-	TRBV5-1	TRBJ1-3	-
TGTGCCAGTTCCCTCCTTTCCTCCTACGAGCAGTACTTC	CASSLLSSYEQYF	-	TRBV19	TRBJ2-7	-
TGTGCCAGCAGCTTAGGGACAGGGATGGACAATGAGCAGTTCTTC	CASSLGTGMDNEQFF	TRBD1	TRBV11-2	TRBJ2-1	-
TGCGCCAGCAGCGCAACCGGGACTAGCGAATTCTACAATGAGCAGTTCTTC	CASSATGTSEFYNEQFF	TRBD2	TRBV5-1	TRBJ2-1	-
TGTGCCAGCAGTTTCGACAGCGAAGCTTTCTTT	CASSFDSEAFF	-	TRBV5-6	TRBJ1-1	-
TGTGCCAGCAGCCCCCTAAGGACCCCTAGCGGGAGGGCGGACCACGAGCAGTACTTC	CASSPLRTPSGRADHEQYF	TRBD2	TRBV7-8	TRBJ2-7	-
TGTGCCAGCAGCTTATTACTGGGGCCAAACACCGGGGAGCTGTTTTTT	CASSLLLGPNTGELFF	-	TRBV7-6	TRBJ2-2	-
TGTGCCAGCAGCCTCCTCTCCTACGAGCAGTACTTC	CASSLLSYEQYF	-	TRBV5-6	TRBJ2-7	-
TGCGCCAGCAGCCAAGAGGTCCGTCGTCGAGATTATGAAGCTTTCTTT	CASSQEVRRRDYEAFF	-	TRBV4-1	TRBJ1-1	-
TGTGCCAGCAGACGTGCAGGGCTGGATAGCGGCTACACCTTC	CASRRAGLDSGYTF	-	TRBV5-4	TRBJ1-2	-
TGTGCCAGCAGCACGGGACTAGCCTCGACCGAGACCCAGTACTTC	CASSTGLASTETQYF	TRBD2	TRBV6-5	TRBJ2-5	-
TGTGCCAGCTCACGAGCCCCGGGGGGGAGCTCTGGAAACACCATATATTTT	CASSRAPGGSSGNTIYF	-	TRBV18	TRBJ1-3	-
TGCAGCGTTGAATCAGGGGCGAGGAGAACTGAAGCTTTCTTT	CSVESGARRTEAFF	-	TRBV29-1	TRBJ1-1	-
TGTGCCAGCAGCTTGTTGGGCAGTACCTACGAGCAGTACTTC	CASSLLGSTYEQYF	-	TRBV5-6	TRBJ2-7	-
TGTGCCAGCAGCTTGGGGGACAGGGAGGGAAACATTCAGTACTTC	CASSLGDREGNIQYF	TRBD1	TRBV5-4	TRBJ2-4	-
TGTGCTAGCAGCCACGTGTTCGGGTCCGGGGAGCTGTTTTTT	CASSHVFGSGELFF	-	TRBV7-7	TRBJ2-2	-
TGCGCCAGCAGCCCATCCTTTCCGGGAGGAAGATCTGGAAACACCATATATTTT	CASSPSFPGGRSGNTIYF	-	TRBV5-1	TRBJ1-3	few
TGTGCCAGCAGTTTAGAGGGGGCTACCGGAAACACCATATATTTT	CASSLEGATGNTIYF	TRBD1	TRBV28	TRBJ1-3	-
TGCGCCAGCAGCTTGTTTGGTCCGGGTGAGAATTCACCCCTCCACTTT	CASSLFGPGENSPLHF	-	TRBV5-1	TRBJ1-6	-
TGTGCCAGCAGTTTATGGGACAGGGATTCACCCCTCCACTTT	CASSLWDRDSPLHF	TRBD1	TRBV27	TRBJ1-6	few
TGTGCCAGCAGCCCAGGGGTCAGAGGAGCGGAAAAACTGTTTTTT	CASSPGVRGAEKLFF	-	TRBV7-2	TRBJ1-4	once
TGCGCCAGCAGCCAAAGACAGGGCTCCAATGAGCAGTTCTTC	CASSQRQGSNEQFF	TRBD1	TRBV4-1	TRBJ2-1	-
TGTGCCAGCAGCCCGGACAGTCTAAGCTATGGCTACACCTTC	CASSPDSLSYGYTF	-	TRBV5-5	TRBJ1-2	-
TGTGCCAGCAGCCCTCGGGACAGGGGAATGAACACTGAAGCTTTCTTT	CASSPRDRGMNTEAFF	TRBD1	TRBV27	TRBJ1-1	-
TGTGCCAGCAGCTTTAGGAACAGGGGGAATTCACCCCTCCACTTT	CASSFRNRGNSPLHF	TRBD1	TRBV7-2	TRBJ1-6	once
TGTGCCAGCAGGGTGGCAGGGGACAATTCACCCCTCCACTTT	CASRVAGDNSPLHF	-	TRBV2	TRBJ1-6	medium-sized
TGTGCCAGCAGCTTAGAAAGGGGGTTCTCCTACGAGCAGTACTTC	CASSLERGFSYEQYF	-	TRBV7-2	TRBJ2-7	once
TGTGCCAGTAGGGGGGGGAGCTCAAACTATGGCTACACCTTC	CASRGGSSNYGYTF	-	TRBV19	TRBJ1-2	once